This TCR beta chain is drawn from a study of blood T cell repertoires in COVID-19. Libraries were prepared by immunoSEQ multiplex PCR; TCRdb keeps only in-frame clonotypes and omits some of them. The sample lists 90,000 to 140,000 clones, 81% seen once, with around 10% in the top ten. This CDR3 region has 15 residues. CDR1 is LGHDT and CDR2 is YNNKEL in the germline V gene (reference sequence). V gave up 4 bases and J gave up 5 bases; unmatched junction bases: 7. This clonotype was sampled from a woman in her seventies with acute or convalescent COVID-19. The rearrangement links TRBV3-1 (or the pseudogene TRBV3-2) to TRBJ1-5; TRBD1 matches 8 bases. The specimen was peripheral blood. The CDR3: CASSRETGVDQPQHF. The CDR3 DNA reads TGTGCCAGCAGCCGGGAGACAGGGGTGGATCAGCCCCAGCATTTT.